This paragraph reports one T cell receptor (beta chain). The target antigen is unknown. This sample stems from a study of graft-versus-host responses after intestinal transplantation. Germline-derived CDR1 and CDR2 are SNHLY and FYNNEI. Unmatched junction bases numbered 3, after V lost 4 bases and J lost 9 bases. The CDR3 has 12 residues. Clones were sequenced by immunoSEQ multiplex PCR, and TCRdb holds only the in-frame ones, with some missing. The data contain about 51,000 clones, roughly 90% of them seen just once; the ten biggest clones take up 0.62%. This chain links TRBV2 with TRBJ2-1, with 7 bases fitting TRBD1. This sequence was found in a human donor who was the organ donor for an intestinal transplant. Sequenced material: unstimulated CD4+ T cells sorted from spleen or lymph node cells, taken before transplant. The CDR3 sequence: CASSGTGVEQFF. The CDR3, as DNA: TGTGCCAGCAGTGGAACAGGGGTTGAGCAGTTCTTC. Together with reference TRBV2 and TRBJ2-1, the CDR3 gives the full variable domain: EPEVTQTPSHQVTQMGQEVILRCVPISNHLYFYWYRQILGQKVEFLVSFYNNEISEKSEIFDDQFSVERPDGSNFTLKIRSTKLEDSAMYFCASSGTGVEQFFGPGTRLTVL.